A selection of T cell receptor beta chains follows, all from one sample in a study of CDR3 diversity in severe acne. In TCRdb, the PCR reads were re-called with MiXCR into one record per CDR3 protein. The sample consists of about 84,000 distinct CDR3 sequences, 45% to 55% of them appearing once. Material for sequencing was blood. The origin of the receptors is a male donor in good health, without acne. Each CDR3 is given without its conserved first and last residue.

V gene	J gene	CDR3 protein
TRBV6-4	TRBJ2-3	ASSVSGATDTQY
TRBV7-9	TRBJ1-1	ASSLSFGTSTEAF
TRBV6-1	TRBJ2-5	ASSEFVSGGKQETQY
TRBV20-1	TRBJ2-1	SARGTSGREQF
TRBV15	TRBJ2-3	ATSSSSAAGWADTQY
TRBV20-1	TRBJ2-1	SARRSSGGAGEQF
TRBV18	TRBJ2-2	ASSPSWTAGELF
TRBV15	TRBJ1-1	ATSSRGGPNTEAF
TRBV15	TRBJ2-7	ATSPAVLDEQY
TRBV10-3	TRBJ1-2	AISARGQSYGYT
TRBV5-4	TRBJ2-2	ASSFPTGELF
TRBV28	TRBJ2-2	ASSTGTNTGELF
TRBV15	TRBJ1-5	ATSREGLPSNQPQH
TRBV5-1	TRBJ2-7	ASSLRGQGPGEQY
TRBV24-1	TRBJ2-7	ATYSSVDWAYEQY
TRBV20-1	TRBJ2-3	SARGTSGSSTDTQY
TRBV20-1	TRBJ2-1	SASRASGGSYNEQF
TRBV25-1	TRBJ2-3	ASSEGTSGRRDTQY
TRBV20-1	TRBJ1-1	SARRAQGPTEAF
TRBV13	TRBJ2-7	ASTEGGHLQEQY
TRBV2	TRBJ2-6	AGTKTSGGANVLT
TRBV20-1	TRBJ1-5	SAPIGRRDSRNQPQH
TRBV10-3	TRBJ2-7	AINSGTSGGEQY
TRBV14	.	ASSPTRTEQF
TRBV20-1	TRBJ2-7	SARDRGIYEQY
TRBV20-1	TRBJ2-3	SASDGGRVTDTQY
TRBV7-9	TRBJ2-7	ASSLGTGGLSSYEQY
TRBV5-1	TRBJ2-5	ASSFGGPAETQY
TRBV11-2	TRBJ1-6	ASSLVAGSPLH
TRBV7-3	TRBJ2-1	AGGGGGVNEQF
TRBV5-1	TRBJ2-7	ASSLGGGYEQY
TRBV6-5	TRBJ2-1	ASSRGREGGNEQF
TRBV20-1	TRBJ2-3	SARDNRDTDTQY
TRBV20-1	TRBJ2-1	SASLAGSPYNEQF
TRBV7-2	TRBJ2-5	ASSIAEQETQY
TRBV20-1	TRBJ2-7	SARGDRTYEQY
TRBV24-1	TRBJ2-1	ATSDFERSNTGEQF
TRBV20-1	TRBJ1-2	SASRGNYGYT
TRBV29-1	TRBJ2-2	SVRRNGDGELF
TRBV2	TRBJ1-1	ASRGRGAGTEAF
TRBV7-2	TRBJ2-7	ASSQGDRPTYEQY
TRBV4-1	TRBJ1-3	ASSLRDSGNTIY
TRBV6-2/TRBV6-3	TRBJ1-4	ASSSPGGNTEANEKLF
TRBV19	TRBJ1-1	ASSVEEDTEAF
TRBV6-5	TRBJ2-7	ASSYGGRGDEQY
TRBV25-1	TRBJ2-7	ASSLRDGYEQY
TRBV6-1	TRBJ2-1	ASSGLAGGNYNEQF
TRBV25-1	TRBJ2-2	ASSELGQVRTGELF
TRBV2	TRBJ2-7	ASLNMGQRSSYEQY
TRBV12-3/TRBV12-4	TRBJ1-5	ASSLGTGAKPQH
TRBV5-6	TRBJ2-1	ASSWATYNEQF
TRBV7-6	TRBJ2-5	ASSLGSWAETQY
TRBV18	TRBJ2-7	ASSTGTGGDEQY
TRBV5-5	TRBJ2-7	ASSLVERTSYPTYEQY
TRBV5-5	TRBJ2-7	ASSLWDTTLGREQY